This TCR beta chain was recorded in a study of blood T cell repertoires in COVID-19. This CDR3 is built from 14 residues. Germline V CDR1 and CDR2: MNHEY, SMNVEV (reference sequence). V lost 2 bases to trimming and J lost 5 bases, with 7 bases between them. As processed by the authors: Reference gene primer amplification yielded estimated nucleated cell counts. Assay used: immunoSEQ multiplex PCR; TCRdb lists only in-frame clones, some missing. Clonal size and the V and J genes are those of that table, whereas D and trimming came from the DNA. The data contain approximately 250,000 clones, about 86% of them singletons. The age range of participants was 18 to 89 years, with residence in under 25 US areas. Participants were placed into cohorts based on the clinical history they reported.

V is TRBV27 and J is TRBJ1-6; D is perhaps TRBD1 (6 bases). This TCR was recovered from a man aged 30 to 45 with acute COVID-19. The sequenced material came from PBMCs or T cells enriched from blood (not recorded which). The CDR3 reads CASSLTGHNSPLHF. DNA of the CDR3: TGTGCCAGCAGTTTAACAGGGCATAATTCACCCCTCCACTTT.